This TCR beta chain was recorded in a study of blood T cell repertoires in COVID-19. Whole-study context: Samples of COVID-19 (acute and convalescent) were obtained from the United States, Italy and Spain. PBMCs, B-cell-depleted T cells, or T cells were the source of the cDNA or gDNA that made up the material.

The V gene's germline CDR1 is KGHDR and CDR2 SFDVKD. J lost 3 bases, V lost 1 base, and 4 bases had no gene match. The CDR3 extends over 15 amino acids. In the original workflow: Reference gene primer amplification gave nucleated cell count estimates. Generated by immunoSEQ multiplex PCR, the TCRdb table keeps only in-frame clones and is missing some. The V and J calls and the clone size are those of that table, but D and trimming were determined from the DNA. The table records nearly 300,000 clones, roughly 88% of them present only once. The chain recombines TRBV24-1 with TRBJ2-5, with 7 positions matching TRBD1. The source of this sequence is a woman in her 30s who had recovered from COVID-19. Sequenced sample: peripheral blood. The CDR3 nucleotides are TGTGCCACCAGTGATTTCGCTACAGGGGAAGAGACCCAGTACTTC. This translates into CATSDFATGEETQYF.